A single sample is the source of the 16 T cell receptor beta chains below, sequenced in a study of cytomegalovirus exposure and HLA in healthy donors. Repertoires were generated with immunoSEQ multiplex PCR, while TCRdb's copy carries only in-frame clones and drops some. The sample has roughly 75,000 clones; less than 95% are singletons. The specimen sequenced was PBMCs. These receptor sequences come from a woman in her late teens or twenties in good health and CMV-seropositive.

This rearrangement joins TRBV4-2 to TRBJ2-7; TRBD1 matches 9 bases. Per the germline V gene, CDR1 is LGHNA and CDR2 is YNFKEQ. V gave up 4 bases and J gave up 3 bases; unmatched junction bases: 7. The CDR3 sequence is 15 residues long. This CDR3 is CASSPGEGQGYEQYF. The CDR3 DNA reads as TGTGCCAGCAGCCCGGGGGAGGGACAGGGCTACGAGCAGTACTTC.

Comments on this clone: Germline is not matched at one junction end, which may reflect a read error. CDR3 residues: CASSPQQGGSSF. The CDR3 DNA sequence: TGTGCCAGCAGCCCACAACAGGGAGGGAGCTCTTTC. V usage is TRBV7-8 and J usage is TRBJ1-1, with a tentative D call TRBD1 (6 bases). Looked up from germline, CDR1 is SGHVS and CDR2 is FQNEAQ. The CDR3 sequence is 12 residues long.

The gene calls are TRBV28 and TRBJ2-1; TRBD1 is a possible D gene (6 bases). CDR3 length equals 14 residues. Between the trimmed V and J ends, which lost 2 bases and 15 bases, there was a span of 20 bases. CDR1 MDHEN and CDR2 SYDVKM come from the germline V gene. The CDR3 is CASSLRGHLPRPFF. For the CDR3, the DNA is TGTGCCAGCAGTTTAAGGGGACACCTACCGCGGCCGTTCTTC.

The rearrangement uses TRBV7-3 and TRBJ1-6; possible D gene TRBD1, 5 bases. The CDR3 spans 19 residues. Germline lookup yields CDR1 SGHTA and CDR2 FQGTGA. V lost 0 bases and J lost 7, with 22 bases in between. The CDR3 protein is CASSLTASGIRGFNSPLHF. DNA for the CDR3: TGTGCCAGCAGCTTAACGGCGTCAGGGATTAGGGGCTTCAATTCACCCCTCCACTTT.

This clone was observed a single time. The chain has TRBV2 and TRBJ1-5, with D possibly matching TRBD1 (6 bases). The CDR3 is 14 residues long. Between the trimmed V and J ends, which lost 6 bases and 7 bases, there was a span of 16 bases. In germline, CDR1 is SNHLY, CDR2 FYNNEI. CDR3: CASSGGRVGQPQHF. CDR3 sequence (DNA): TGTGCCAGCAGCGGGGGGCGAGTAGGACAGCCCCAGCATTTT.

V gene TRBV5-8 combines with J gene TRBJ1-1; 8 nucleotides align to TRBD1. Per the germline V gene, CDR1 is SGHTS and CDR2 is YDEGEE. With V trimmed by 2 bases and J by 6 bases, 0 bases remained unmatched. The CDR3 loop spans 12 amino acids. The CDR3 coding sequence is TGTGCCAGCAGCTTCAGGGGGCCTGAAGCTTTCTTT. Its translation: CASSFRGPEAFF. Complete variable domain (other parts from reference TRBV5-8 and TRBJ1-1): EAGVTQSPTHLIKTRGQQATLRCSPISGHTSVYWYQQALGLGLQFLLWYDEGEERNRGNFPPRFSGRQFPNYSSELNVNALELEDSALYLCASSFRGPEAFFGQGTRLTVV.

This clone was detected a few times. The chain is built from TRBV5-1 and TRBJ1-2; D perhaps matches TRBD1 (6 bases). Germline-derived CDR1 and CDR2 are SGHRS and YFSETQ. The CDR3 spans 15 residues. Trimming stripped 1 base from V and 1 base from J, with 11 bases between. CDR3 sequence (DNA): TGCGCCAGCAGCTTGTTGTCGGACAGTAACTATGGCTACACCTTC. Translation gives CASSLLSDSNYGYTF.

The chain employs TRBV4-2 and TRBJ2-7; TRBD2 might be the D (5 bases). The CDR3 contains 16 residues. Trimming shortened V by 0 bases and J by 1 base, and 13 bases separated the two germline ends. CDR1 LGHNA and CDR2 YNFKEQ come from the germline V gene. DNA for the CDR3: TGTGCCAGCAGCCAAGAAAGGGAGATGGGGTCCTACGAGCAGTACTTC. Amino acids: CASSQEREMGSYEQYF.

The chain uses TRBV7-2 and TRBJ2-1; 11 nucleotides align to TRBD2. Germline V gives CDR1 SGHTA, CDR2 FQGNSA. The CDR3 is 15 residues long. V was clipped by 1 base and J by 9 bases; unmatched bases: 5. Here the CDR3 reads CASSLELAGAGEQFF. In DNA, the CDR3 is TGTGCCAGCAGCTTAGAACTAGCGGGAGCGGGTGAGCAGTTCTTC.

This rearrangement joins TRBV5-8 to TRBJ2-7; TRBD1 agrees at 7 bases. Per germline, CDR1 SGHTS and CDR2 YDEGEE. V shed 3 bases, J shed 1 base, and the junction held 7 bases outside the gene matches. This CDR3 has 15 residues. The CDR3 reads CASSSRDSKSYEQYF. DNA for the CDR3: TGTGCCAGCAGCTCCCGGGACAGCAAATCCTACGAGCAGTACTTC.

The chain uses TRBV9 and TRBJ1-2; D not resolved. CDR1 and CDR2 (germline): SGDLS, YYNGEE. This CDR3 has 15 amino acids. V lost 0 bases and J 4 bases, leaving 13 bases between the germline ends. The CDR3 spells CASSVEQITLYGYTF. The CDR3 DNA is TGTGCCAGCAGCGTAGAACAGATAACCCTCTATGGCTACACCTTC.

The chain carries TRBV2 and TRBJ1-1, with TRBD1 matching over 8 bases. J was trimmed by 4 bases and V by 3 bases; bases with no gene match: 7. Germline V gene sequence: CDR1 SNHLY, CDR2 FYNNEI. There are 15 residues in the CDR3. The CDR3 DNA follows: TGTGCCAGCAGTGAGACAGGGGTAGATATCACTGAAGCTTTCTTT. Amino acids: CASSETGVDITEAFF.

The V and J genes are TRBV4-3 and TRBJ2-1; 7 nucleotides line up with TRBD2. The CDR3 spans 18 residues. Germline loops: CDR1 LGHNA, CDR2 YSLEER. J was trimmed by 9 bases and V by 1 base; bases with no gene match: 18. In DNA form, the CDR3 reads TGCGCCAGCAGCCAAGTGAGAACTAGGCCGGGGGAGGGTGTTGAGCAGTTCTTC. Protein product: CASSQVRTRPGEGVEQFF.

This rearrangement joins TRBV28 to TRBJ2-3; D is possibly TRBD2 (5 bases). This CDR3 comprises 13 residues. Germline V gene data show CDR1 as MDHEN and CDR2 as SYDVKM. V was pared by 3 bases and J by 4 bases, with 8 bases between. As DNA, the CDR3 is TGTGCCAGCAGTTTCCGGACTCCAGATACGCAGTATTTT. This gives the protein CASSFRTPDTQYF.

The rearrangement links TRBV4-2 to TRBJ1-5; D is uncertain. The V end was cut by 0 bases, the J end by 2 bases, with 14 bases between. Germline CDR1 is LGHNA and CDR2 is YNFKEQ. The CDR3 is made up of 17 amino acids. CDR3 protein: CASSQEISRSGNQPQHF. The CDR3 DNA follows: TGTGCCAGCAGCCAAGAAATAAGCCGATCGGGCAATCAGCCCCAGCATTTT.

There are a few counts of this clone. The CDR3 nucleotides read TGTGCCAGCAGCCAGACCCCCGGGTCTCCGACCCAGTACTTC. Protein: CASSQTPGSPTQYF. The chain is built from TRBV14 and TRBJ2-5; D remains ambiguous. Trimming pared 3 bases from V and 7 bases from J, leaving 15 bases between. The CDR3 has 14 residues. CDR1 and CDR2 from the germline V gene are SGHDN and FVKESK.